These T cell receptor beta chains were read from a single sample in a study of identifying expanded T cells in peripheral blood. Profiling relied on immunoSEQ multiplex PCR, and the TCRdb table lists in-frame clones only, not all of them. This table has approximately 100,000 clones, around nine tenths appearing once. The sequenced sample was blood. The receptors derive from a person aged 18 to 70 in good health. Each CDR3 is given with its conserved first and last residue. The order of the fields is CDR3 DNA, CDR3 protein, clone size, V gene, J gene, D gene. D genes are given only for firm matches. Clone size is not always given. Where it is, it says once, few, many or a class for expanded clones.

TGTGCCAGCAGCTTGGAGTGGGGGGCGAGCAATCAGCCCCAGCATTTT	CASSLEWGASNQPQHF	.	TRBV5-5	TRBJ1-5	.
TGTGCCAGCAGTGCGGCCTCCTACGAGCAGTACTTC	CASSAASYEQYF	medium-sized	TRBV2	TRBJ2-7	.
TGTGCCAGCAGCCGGGGACAGTTCTATGAGCAGTTCTTC	CASSRGQFYEQFF	once	TRBV6-6	TRBJ2-1	TRBD1
TGTGCCATCAACCCCGGGACAGGGACCAACCAAGAGACCCAGTACTTC	CAINPGTGTNQETQYF	.	TRBV10-3	TRBJ2-5	TRBD1
TGTGCCAGCAGTCATTTGACTAGCGTGGAGACCCAGTACTTC	CASSHLTSVETQYF	.	TRBV6-6	TRBJ2-5	TRBD2
TGCGCCAGCAGCTTGCAAGGGGGCCCCCGCACAGATACGCAGTATTTT	CASSLQGGPRTDTQYF	.	TRBV5-1	TRBJ2-3	TRBD1
TGTGCCACCAGCAGAGATCGGGACAGGAGAGGTCAGCCCCAGCATTTT	CATSRDRDRRGQPQHF	.	TRBV15	TRBJ1-5	TRBD1
TGTGCCAGCAGCCAAGAATCTCTAGCGGCTCAAGAGACCCAGTACTTC	CASSQESLAAQETQYF	.	TRBV4-2	TRBJ2-5	TRBD2
TGCGCCAGCACCCTGGAGTCGGTAGATAACACCGGGGAGCTGTTTTTT	CASTLESVDNTGELFF	.	TRBV5-1	TRBJ2-2	.
TGTGCCAGCAGCGTAGAACAGGGTGTATCCGAGCAGTACTTC	CASSVEQGVSEQYF	.	TRBV9	TRBJ2-7	.
TGTGCCTGGAGATCCACCGGGACGGCATCCTACGAGCAGTACTTC	CAWRSTGTASYEQYF	.	TRBV30	TRBJ2-7	.
TGTGCCACCAGCAAGCAGGGACAGGGATTTTACGAGCAGTACTTC	CATSKQGQGFYEQYF	.	TRBV15	TRBJ2-7	TRBD1
TGTGCCAGCAGTCTAAGCGGGGGGGCCGGAGAGACCCAGTACTTC	CASSLSGGAGETQYF	.	TRBV27	TRBJ2-5	TRBD2
TGTGCCAGACGGGACGGGAACACTGAAGCTTTCTTT	CARRDGNTEAFF	.	TRBV30	TRBJ1-1	.
TGTGCCAGCAGCTTATACAGGGATGGCTACACCTTC	CASSLYRDGYTF	.	TRBV7-9	TRBJ1-2	.
TGTGCCAGCAGCGGAAGGGGACCGGAACTTGGGGCTTTCTTT	CASSGRGPELGAFF	.	TRBV7-2	TRBJ1-1	.
TGTGCCAGCAGTTACTCGGCAGGGGGTTACCAAGAGACCCAGTACTTC	CASSYSAGGYQETQYF	few	TRBV6-5	TRBJ2-5	TRBD1
TGTGCCAGCAGCTTAGGTAGGCCCAATGGCGGCGAGCAGTACTTC	CASSLGRPNGGEQYF	.	TRBV7-9	TRBJ2-7	.
TGCGCCAGCAGCTCCGAGGGACAGGGGTTCACCGGGGAGCTGTTTTTT	CASSSEGQGFTGELFF	.	TRBV5-1	TRBJ2-2	TRBD1
TGTGCCAGCGGGAAGAACACCGGGGAGCTGTTTTTT	CASGKNTGELFF	.	TRBV27	TRBJ2-2	.
TGTGCCAGTAAAGCGACAGGCCCCTACGAGCAGTACTTC	CASKATGPYEQYF	.	TRBV19	TRBJ2-7	.
TGTGCCAGTAGTATATCTTATCGGGGGAATCAGCCCCAGCATTTT	CASSISYRGNQPQHF	.	TRBV19	TRBJ1-5	.
TGTGCCAGCAGCCGTCGGACAGGGGGCGACGAGCAGTACTTC	CASSRRTGGDEQYF	.	TRBV9	TRBJ2-7	TRBD1
TGTGCCAGCAGCCGAGAGGCGACAGCCCTATATGGCTACACCTTC	CASSREATALYGYTF	.	TRBV7-9	TRBJ1-2	.
TGTGCCAGCAGCTTAGGGGACAGGGGTTGGGAGCAGTACTTC	CASSLGDRGWEQYF	.	TRBV7-8	TRBJ2-7	TRBD1
TGCGCCAGCAGCCAAGATCTGGGACAGGGGGTCCACAATGAGCAGTTCTTC	CASSQDLGQGVHNEQFF	.	TRBV4-1	TRBJ2-1	TRBD1
TGTGCCAGCAGCGTAGGGGGGACCCCAGGGTCAGATACGCAGTATTTT	CASSVGGTPGSDTQYF	.	TRBV9	TRBJ2-3	.
TGTGCCAGCAGACAAGCAGTGGGCCCTTTTTACGAGCAGTACTTC	CASRQAVGPFYEQYF	.	TRBV6-5	TRBJ2-7	.
TGTGCCAGCAGTTTATTCGGCACAGATACGCAGTATTTT	CASSLFGTDTQYF	.	TRBV27	TRBJ2-3	.
TGTGCCAGCAGGGTAGAGAACGAAAAACTGTTTTTT	CASRVENEKLFF	.	TRBV6-1	TRBJ1-4	.
TGTGCCAGCAGTGAAACTAGCGGGGGGGGAGCGACAGATACGCAGTATTTT	CASSETSGGGATDTQYF	.	TRBV6-4	TRBJ2-3	TRBD2
TGTGCCAGTATCCGCTCCGGGACACCCTCTGGGGCCAACGTCCTGACTTTC	CASIRSGTPSGANVLTF	.	TRBV19	TRBJ2-6	.
TGTGCCAGCATGAACAGGGGGGGTAATGAAAAACTGTTTTTT	CASMNRGGNEKLFF	.	TRBV2	TRBJ1-4	TRBD1
TGTGCCAGCAGTTACTCCGCCCGGTCTGGAAACACCATATATTTT	CASSYSARSGNTIYF	.	TRBV6-5	TRBJ1-3	.
TGTGCCAGCAGCCCAGCTATGCCGGGACAAGCTAATGAAAAACTGTTTTTT	CASSPAMPGQANEKLFF	.	TRBV5-4	TRBJ1-4	.
TGTGCCAGCAGCTTGGCCACGGTCCAAGCGGGGGGGTTTTACTTC	CASSLATVQAGGFYF	.	TRBV5-6	TRBJ2-5	TRBD2
TGTGCCAGCAGCTTGGGGCCCAGGGGTGACATTCAGTACTTC	CASSLGPRGDIQYF	.	TRBV5-6	TRBJ2-4	.
TGTGCCAGCAGTGGCTTGACGACAGTAAGGGGTGAAAAACTGTTTTTT	CASSGLTTVRGEKLFF	few	TRBV25-1	TRBJ1-4	.
TGTGCCAGCAGCCGAGGGGAGTACTCTGGAAACACCATATATTTT	CASSRGEYSGNTIYF	.	TRBV5-4	TRBJ1-3	.
TGTGCCAGCACCCGGAACACTGAAGCTTTCTTT	CASTRNTEAFF	.	TRBV6-5	TRBJ1-1	.
TGTGCCAGCTCACCCGCCAGGGCGTCCGACAATGAGCAGTTCTTC	CASSPARASDNEQFF	.	TRBV18	TRBJ2-1	.
TGTGCCTGTACCACTAGCGGGGCCCCCACAGATACGCAGTATTTT	CACTTSGAPTDTQYF	.	TRBV30	TRBJ2-3	TRBD2
TGTGCCAGCAGCCCGGGGACAGGGAAAGCTTTCTTT	CASSPGTGKAFF	.	TRBV9	TRBJ1-1	TRBD1
TGTGCCAGCAGGACACAGGGGACTAACTATGGCTACACCTTC	CASRTQGTNYGYTF	once	TRBV6-1	TRBJ1-2	TRBD1
TGTGCCACCACCCGGGAAGGGAGAACTGAAGCTTTCTTT	CATTREGRTEAFF	.	TRBV19	TRBJ1-1	.
TGTGCCAGCAGCTTCGGAGGGAGAAACACCATATATTTT	CASSFGGRNTIYF	.	TRBV7-2	TRBJ1-3	.
TGTGCCAGCAGCGTAGAGGGGGGAGGCGAAGAGCAGTACTTC	CASSVEGGGEEQYF	.	TRBV9	TRBJ2-7	.
TGCGCCAGCAGCCAAGGGGAGGGCTCCTACGAGCAGTACTTC	CASSQGEGSYEQYF	.	TRBV4-3	TRBJ2-7	TRBD2
TGTGCTAGTGGTTTGGAGAGGGCAGGGGGCGGTGGGGCCAACGTCCTGACTTTC	CASGLERAGGGGANVLTF	.	TRBV12-5	TRBJ2-6	TRBD1
TGCGCCAGCAGCTTGCAACCTCCCGGGACAGGAATAAACTATGGCTACACCTTC	CASSLQPPGTGINYGYTF	.	TRBV5-1	TRBJ1-2	TRBD1
TGTGCCAGCAGTGAATGGCGTGACAGGGAGGGGCCAAATGAAAAACTGTTTTTT	CASSEWRDREGPNEKLFF	.	TRBV6-1	TRBJ1-4	TRBD1
TGTGCCAGCAGCTTGGTGGGAAGCTCCACCACAGATACGCAGTATTTT	CASSLVGSSTTDTQYF	.	TRBV5-6	TRBJ2-3	.
TGTGCCTGGAGTGTACTTGCCGGGGAGCAGTACTTC	CAWSVLAGEQYF	once	TRBV30	TRBJ2-7	.